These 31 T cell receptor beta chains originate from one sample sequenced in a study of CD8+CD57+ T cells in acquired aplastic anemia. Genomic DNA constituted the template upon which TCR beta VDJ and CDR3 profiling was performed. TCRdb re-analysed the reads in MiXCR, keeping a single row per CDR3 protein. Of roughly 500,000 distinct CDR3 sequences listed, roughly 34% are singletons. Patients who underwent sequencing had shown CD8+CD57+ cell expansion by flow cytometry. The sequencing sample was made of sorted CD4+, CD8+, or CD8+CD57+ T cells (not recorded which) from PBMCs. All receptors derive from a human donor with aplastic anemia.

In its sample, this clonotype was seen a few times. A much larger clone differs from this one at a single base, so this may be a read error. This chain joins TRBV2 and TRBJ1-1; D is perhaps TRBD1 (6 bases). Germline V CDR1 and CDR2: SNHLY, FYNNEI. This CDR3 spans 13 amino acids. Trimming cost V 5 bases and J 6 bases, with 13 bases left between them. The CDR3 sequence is CASSTAGDAEAFF. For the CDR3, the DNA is TGTGCCAGCAGTACAGCAGGGGATGCTGAAGCTTTCTTT.

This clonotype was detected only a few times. DNA for the CDR3: TGTGCCTGGGGTACAGGGGGCTTAGGCAATCAGCCCCAGCATTTT. Translation: CAWGTGGLGNQPQHF. The chain employs TRBV30 and TRBJ1-5; 9 positions match TRBD1. CDR3 length: 15 amino acids. Germline V lookup: CDR1 GTSNPN, CDR2 SVGIG (reference sequence). Trimming at V came to 5 bases and at J to 2 bases, leaving 7 bases not matched to a gene.

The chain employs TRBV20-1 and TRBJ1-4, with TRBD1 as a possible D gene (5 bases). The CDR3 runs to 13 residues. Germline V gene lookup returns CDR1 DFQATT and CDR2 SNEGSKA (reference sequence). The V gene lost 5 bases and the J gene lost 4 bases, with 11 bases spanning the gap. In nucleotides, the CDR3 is TGCAGTGCTTACAGGAGCCTTAATGAAAAACTGTTTTTT. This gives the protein CSAYRSLNEKLFF.

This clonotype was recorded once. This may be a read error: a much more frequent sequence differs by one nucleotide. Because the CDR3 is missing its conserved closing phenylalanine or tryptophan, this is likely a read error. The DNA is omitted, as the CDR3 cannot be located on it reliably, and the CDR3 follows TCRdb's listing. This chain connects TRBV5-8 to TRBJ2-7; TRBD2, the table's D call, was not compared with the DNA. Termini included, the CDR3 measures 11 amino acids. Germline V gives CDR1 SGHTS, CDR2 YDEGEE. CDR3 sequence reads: CASSWVGQAIL.

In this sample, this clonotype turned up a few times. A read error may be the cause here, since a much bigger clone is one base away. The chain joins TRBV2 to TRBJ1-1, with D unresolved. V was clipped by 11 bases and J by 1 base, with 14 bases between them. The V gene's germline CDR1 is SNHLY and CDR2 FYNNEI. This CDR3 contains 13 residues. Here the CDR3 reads CAGTLAPNTEAFF. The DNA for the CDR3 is TGTGCCGGCACGTTAGCACCGAACACTGAAGCTTTCTTT.

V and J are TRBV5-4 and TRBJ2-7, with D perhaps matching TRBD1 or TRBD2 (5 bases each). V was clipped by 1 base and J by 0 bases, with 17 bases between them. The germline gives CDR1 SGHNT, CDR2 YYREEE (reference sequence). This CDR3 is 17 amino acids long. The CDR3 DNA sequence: TGTGCCAGCAGCTTGTTTTCCGGGACGGGCAACTCCTACGAGCAGTACTTC. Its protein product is CASSLFSGTGNSYEQYF.

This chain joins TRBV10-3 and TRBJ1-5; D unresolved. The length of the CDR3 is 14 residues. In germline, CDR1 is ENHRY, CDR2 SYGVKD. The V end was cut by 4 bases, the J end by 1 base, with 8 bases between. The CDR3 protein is CAISAHISNQPQHF. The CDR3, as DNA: TGTGCCATCAGTGCCCATATAAGCAATCAGCCCCAGCATTTT.

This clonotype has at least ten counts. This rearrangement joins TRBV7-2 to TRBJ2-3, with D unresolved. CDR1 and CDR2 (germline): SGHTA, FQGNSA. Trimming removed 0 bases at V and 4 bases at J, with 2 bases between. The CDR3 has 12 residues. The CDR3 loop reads CASSLAADTQYF. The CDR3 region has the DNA TGTGCCAGCAGCTTAGCTGCAGATACGCAGTATTTT.

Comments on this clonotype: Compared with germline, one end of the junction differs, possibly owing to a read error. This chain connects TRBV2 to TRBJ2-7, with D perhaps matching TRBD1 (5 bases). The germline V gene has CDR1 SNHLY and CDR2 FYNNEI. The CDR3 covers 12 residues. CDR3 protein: CASSEGAGEQYF. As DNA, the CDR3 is TGTGCCAGCAGCGAAGGGGCTGGCGAGCAGTACTTC.

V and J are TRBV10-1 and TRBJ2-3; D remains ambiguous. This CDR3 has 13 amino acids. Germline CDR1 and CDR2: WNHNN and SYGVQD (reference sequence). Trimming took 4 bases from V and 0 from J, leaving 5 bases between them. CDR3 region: CASSAASTDTQYF. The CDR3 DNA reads TGCGCCAGCAGTGCTGCCAGCACAGATACGCAGTATTTT.

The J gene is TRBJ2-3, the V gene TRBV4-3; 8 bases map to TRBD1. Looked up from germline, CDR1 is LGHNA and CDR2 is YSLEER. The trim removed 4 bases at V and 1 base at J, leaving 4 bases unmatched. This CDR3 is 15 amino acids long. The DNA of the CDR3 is TGCGCCAGCAGCCGACAGGGGATTCGCACAGATACGCAGTATTTT. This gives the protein CASSRQGIRTDTQYF.

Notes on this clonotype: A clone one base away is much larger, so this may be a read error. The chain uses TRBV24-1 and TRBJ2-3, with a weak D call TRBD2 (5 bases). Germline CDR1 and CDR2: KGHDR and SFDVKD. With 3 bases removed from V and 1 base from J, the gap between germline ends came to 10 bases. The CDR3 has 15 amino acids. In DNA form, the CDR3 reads TGTGCCACCAGTGATGGCGAGGGAGGCACAGATACGCAGTATTTT. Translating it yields CATSDGEGGTDTQYF.

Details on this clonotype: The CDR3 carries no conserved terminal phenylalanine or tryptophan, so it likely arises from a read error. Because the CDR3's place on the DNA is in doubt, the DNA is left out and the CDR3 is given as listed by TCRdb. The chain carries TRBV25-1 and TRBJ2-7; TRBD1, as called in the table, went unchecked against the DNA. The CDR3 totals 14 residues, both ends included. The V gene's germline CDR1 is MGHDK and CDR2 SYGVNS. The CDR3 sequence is CASHETGNNYEQHS.

CDR3 bases: TGCGCCAGCAGCTGGGCCGGGACAGGGGGAAACGAAAAACTGTTTTTT. It specifies CASSWAGTGGNEKLFF. V usage is TRBV5-1 and J usage is TRBJ1-4; 11 bases fit TRBD1. The CDR3 spans 16 residues. V was clipped by 3 bases and J by 8 bases; unmatched bases: 9. In germline, CDR1 is SGHRS, CDR2 YFSETQ.

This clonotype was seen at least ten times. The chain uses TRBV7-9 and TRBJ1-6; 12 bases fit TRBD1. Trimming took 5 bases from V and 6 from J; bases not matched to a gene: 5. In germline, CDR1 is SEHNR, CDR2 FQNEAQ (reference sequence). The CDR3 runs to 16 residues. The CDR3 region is CASSRDRGLSNSPLHF. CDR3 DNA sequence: TGTGCCAGCAGCAGGGACAGGGGGCTTAGTAATTCACCCCTCCACTTT.

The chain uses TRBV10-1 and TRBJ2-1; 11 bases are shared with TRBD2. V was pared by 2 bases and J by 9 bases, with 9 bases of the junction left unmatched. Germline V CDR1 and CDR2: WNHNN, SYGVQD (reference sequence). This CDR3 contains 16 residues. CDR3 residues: CASSEPRLAGGGEQFF. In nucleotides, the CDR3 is TGCGCCAGCAGTGAGCCTCGTCTAGCGGGGGGTGGTGAGCAGTTCTTC.

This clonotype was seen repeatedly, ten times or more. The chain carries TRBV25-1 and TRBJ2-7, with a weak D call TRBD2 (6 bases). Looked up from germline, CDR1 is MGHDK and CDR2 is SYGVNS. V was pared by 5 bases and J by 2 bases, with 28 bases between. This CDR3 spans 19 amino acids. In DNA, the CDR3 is TGTGCCAGCAGTCCCACCCCTTCTCCGCAGGGAGGATTACCCTACGAGCAGTACTTC. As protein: CASSPTPSPQGGLPYEQYF.

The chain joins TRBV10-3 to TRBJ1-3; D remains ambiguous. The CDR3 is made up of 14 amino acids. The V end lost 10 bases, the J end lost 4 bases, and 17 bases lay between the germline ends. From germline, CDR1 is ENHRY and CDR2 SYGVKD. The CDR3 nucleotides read TGTGCCAGCTCACCGGAGGCCACGGGAAACACCATATATTTT. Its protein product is CASSPEATGNTIYF.

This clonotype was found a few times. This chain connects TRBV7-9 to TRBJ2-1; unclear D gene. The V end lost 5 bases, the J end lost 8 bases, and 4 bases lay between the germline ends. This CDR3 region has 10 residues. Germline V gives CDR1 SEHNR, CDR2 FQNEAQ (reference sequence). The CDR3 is CASSIDEQFF. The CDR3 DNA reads TGTGCCAGCAGCATAGATGAGCAGTTCTTC.

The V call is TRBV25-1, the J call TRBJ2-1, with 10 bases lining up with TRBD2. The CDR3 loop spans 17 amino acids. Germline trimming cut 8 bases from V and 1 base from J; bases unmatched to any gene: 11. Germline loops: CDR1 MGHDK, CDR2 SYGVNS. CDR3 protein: CASSPLPSGSSYNEQFF. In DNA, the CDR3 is TGTGCCAGCTCACCACTGCCTAGCGGGAGTTCCTACAATGAGCAGTTCTTC.

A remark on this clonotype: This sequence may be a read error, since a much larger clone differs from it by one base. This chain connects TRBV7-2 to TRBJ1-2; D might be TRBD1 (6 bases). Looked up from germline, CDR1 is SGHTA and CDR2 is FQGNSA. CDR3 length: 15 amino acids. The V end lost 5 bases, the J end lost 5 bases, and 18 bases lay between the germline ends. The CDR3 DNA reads TGTGCCAGCAGCATACGGGCAGGGGTCGGGTATGGCTACACCTTC. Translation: CASSIRAGVGYGYTF.

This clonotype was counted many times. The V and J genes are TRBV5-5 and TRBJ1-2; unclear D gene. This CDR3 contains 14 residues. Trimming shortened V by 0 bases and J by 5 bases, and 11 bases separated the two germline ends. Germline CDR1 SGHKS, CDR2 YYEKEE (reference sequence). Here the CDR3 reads CASSLAGLAYGYTF. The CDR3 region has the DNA TGTGCCAGCAGCTTGGCCGGATTGGCTTATGGCTACACCTTC.

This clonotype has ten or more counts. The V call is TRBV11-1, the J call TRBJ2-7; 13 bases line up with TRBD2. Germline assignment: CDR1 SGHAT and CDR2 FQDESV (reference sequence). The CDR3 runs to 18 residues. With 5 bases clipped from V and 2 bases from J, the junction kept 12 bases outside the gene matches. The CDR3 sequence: CASSRPGLAGRQTYEQYF. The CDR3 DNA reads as TGTGCCAGCAGCCGACCGGGACTAGCGGGAAGGCAAACCTACGAGCAGTACTTC.

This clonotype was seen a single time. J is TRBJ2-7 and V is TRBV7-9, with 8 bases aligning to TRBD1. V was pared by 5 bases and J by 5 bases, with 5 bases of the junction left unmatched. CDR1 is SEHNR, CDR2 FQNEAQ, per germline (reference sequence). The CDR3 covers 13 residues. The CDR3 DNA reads TGTGCCAGCAGCGACGGACAGGGAAACGAGCAGTACTTC. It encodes CASSDGQGNEQYF.

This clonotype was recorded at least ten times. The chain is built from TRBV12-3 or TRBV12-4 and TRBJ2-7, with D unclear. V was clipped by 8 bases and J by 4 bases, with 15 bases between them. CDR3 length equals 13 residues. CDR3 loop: CASSRSWVYEQYF. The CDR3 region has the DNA TGTGCCAGCTCGCGGTCGTGGGTTTACGAGCAGTACTTC.

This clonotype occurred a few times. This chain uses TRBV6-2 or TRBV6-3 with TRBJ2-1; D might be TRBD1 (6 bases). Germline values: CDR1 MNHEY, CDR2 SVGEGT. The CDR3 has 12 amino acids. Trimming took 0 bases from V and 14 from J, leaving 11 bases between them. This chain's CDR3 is CASSYSIRGEFF. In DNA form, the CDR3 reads TGTGCCAGCAGTTACTCGATCAGGGGAGAGTTCTTC.

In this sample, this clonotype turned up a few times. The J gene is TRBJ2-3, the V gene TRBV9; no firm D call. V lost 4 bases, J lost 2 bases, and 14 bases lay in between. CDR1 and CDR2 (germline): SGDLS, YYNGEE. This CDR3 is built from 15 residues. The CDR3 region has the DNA TGTGCCAGCAGCCCTGAACCGAAACACACAGATACGCAGTATTTT. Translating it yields CASSPEPKHTDTQYF. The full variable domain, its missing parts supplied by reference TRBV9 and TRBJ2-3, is DSGVTQTPKHLITATGQRVTLRCSPRSGDLSVYWYQQSLDQGLQFLIQYYNGEERAKGNILERFSAQQFPDLHSELNLSSLELGDSALYFCASSPEPKHTDTQYFGPGTRLTVL.

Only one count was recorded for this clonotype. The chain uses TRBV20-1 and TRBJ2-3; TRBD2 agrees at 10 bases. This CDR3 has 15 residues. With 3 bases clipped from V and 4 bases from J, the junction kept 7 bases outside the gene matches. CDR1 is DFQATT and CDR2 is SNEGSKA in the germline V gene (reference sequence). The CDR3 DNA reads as TGCAGTGCTAGTGCACTAGCGGGGAGGCCAGATACGCAGTATTTT. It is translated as CSASALAGRPDTQYF.

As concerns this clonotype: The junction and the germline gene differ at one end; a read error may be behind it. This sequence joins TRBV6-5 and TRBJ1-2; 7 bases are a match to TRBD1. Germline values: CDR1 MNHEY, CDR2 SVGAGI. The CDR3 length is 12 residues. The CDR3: CASTYRGGGYTF. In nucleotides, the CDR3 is TGTGCCAGCACTTACAGGGGCGGCGGCTACACCTTC.

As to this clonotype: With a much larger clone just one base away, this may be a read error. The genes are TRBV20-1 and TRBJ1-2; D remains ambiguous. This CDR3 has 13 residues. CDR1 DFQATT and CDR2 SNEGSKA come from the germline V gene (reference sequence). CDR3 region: CSTRDPAGNGYTF. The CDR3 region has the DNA TGCAGTACTAGAGATCCGGCGGGCAATGGCTACACCTTC.

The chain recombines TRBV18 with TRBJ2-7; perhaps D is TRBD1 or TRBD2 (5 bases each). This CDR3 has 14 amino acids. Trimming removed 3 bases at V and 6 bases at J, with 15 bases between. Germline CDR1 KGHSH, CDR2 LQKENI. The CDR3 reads CASSPGLAGTEQYF. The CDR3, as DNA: TGTGCCAGCTCACCGGGGCTTGCAGGGACCGAGCAGTACTTC.